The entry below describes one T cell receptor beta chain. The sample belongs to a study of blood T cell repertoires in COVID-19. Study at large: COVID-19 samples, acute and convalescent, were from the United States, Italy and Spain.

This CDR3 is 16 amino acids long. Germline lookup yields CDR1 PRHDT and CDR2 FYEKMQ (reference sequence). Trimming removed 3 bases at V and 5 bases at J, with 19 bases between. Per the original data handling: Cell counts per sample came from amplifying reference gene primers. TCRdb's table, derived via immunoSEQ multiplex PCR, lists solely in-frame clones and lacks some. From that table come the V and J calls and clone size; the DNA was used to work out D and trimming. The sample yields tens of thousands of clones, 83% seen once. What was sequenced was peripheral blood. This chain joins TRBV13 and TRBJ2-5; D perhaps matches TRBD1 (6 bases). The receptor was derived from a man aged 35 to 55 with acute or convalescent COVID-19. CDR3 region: CASSFTLEQGFETQYF. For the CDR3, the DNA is TGTGCCAGCAGCTTTACTCTGGAACAGGGATTTGAGACCCAGTACTTC. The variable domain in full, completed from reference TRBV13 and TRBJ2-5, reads AAGVIQSPRHLIKEKRETATLKCYPIPRHDTVYWYQQGPGQDPQFLISFYEKMQSDKGSIPDRFSAQQFSDYHSELNMSSLELGDSALYFCASSFTLEQGFETQYFGPGTRLLVL.